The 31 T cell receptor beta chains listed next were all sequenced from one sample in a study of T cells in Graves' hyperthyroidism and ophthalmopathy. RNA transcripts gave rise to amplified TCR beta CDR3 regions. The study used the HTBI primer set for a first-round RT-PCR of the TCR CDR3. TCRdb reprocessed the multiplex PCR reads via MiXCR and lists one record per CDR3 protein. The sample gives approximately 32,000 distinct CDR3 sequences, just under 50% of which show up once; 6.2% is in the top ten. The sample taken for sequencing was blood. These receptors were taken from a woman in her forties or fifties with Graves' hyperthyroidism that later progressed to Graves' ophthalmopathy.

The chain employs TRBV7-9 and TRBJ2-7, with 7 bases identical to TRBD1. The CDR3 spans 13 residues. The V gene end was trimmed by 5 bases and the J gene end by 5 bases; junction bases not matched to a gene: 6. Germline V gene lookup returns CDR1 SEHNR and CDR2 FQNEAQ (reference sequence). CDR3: CASSPSTGNEQYF. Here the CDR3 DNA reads TGTGCCAGCAGCCCCTCGACAGGGAACGAGCAGTACTTC. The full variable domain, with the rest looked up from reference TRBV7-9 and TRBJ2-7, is DTGVSQNPRHKITKRGQNVTFRCDPISEHNRLYWYRQTLGQGPEFLTYFQNEAQLEKSRLLSDRFSAERPKGSFSTLEIQRTEQGDSAMYLCASSPSTGNEQYFGPGTRLTVT.

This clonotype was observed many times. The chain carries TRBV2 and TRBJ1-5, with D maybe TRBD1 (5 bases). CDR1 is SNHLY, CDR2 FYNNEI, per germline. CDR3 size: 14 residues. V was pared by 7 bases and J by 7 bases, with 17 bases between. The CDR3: CASIGSQGGQPQHF. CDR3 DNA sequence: TGTGCCAGCATAGGGTCCCAGGGCGGCCAGCCCCAGCATTTT.

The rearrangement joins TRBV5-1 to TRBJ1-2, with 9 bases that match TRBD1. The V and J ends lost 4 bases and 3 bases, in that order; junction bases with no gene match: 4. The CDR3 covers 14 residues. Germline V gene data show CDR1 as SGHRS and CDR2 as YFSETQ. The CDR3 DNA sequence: TGCGCCAGCAGCGCAGGGACAGGGCACTATGGCTACACCTTC. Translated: CASSAGTGHYGYTF. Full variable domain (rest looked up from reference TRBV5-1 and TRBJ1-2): KAGVTQTPRYLIKTRGQQVTLSCSPISGHRSVSWYQQTPGQGLQFLFEYFSETQRNKGNFPGRFSGRQFSNSRSEMNVSTLELGDSALYLCASSAGTGHYGYTFGSGTRLTVV.

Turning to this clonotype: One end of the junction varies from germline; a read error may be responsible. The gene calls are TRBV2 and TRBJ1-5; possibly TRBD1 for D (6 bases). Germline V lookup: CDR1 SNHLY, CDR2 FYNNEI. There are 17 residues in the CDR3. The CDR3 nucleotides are TGTGCCAGCAGTGAGCGAGGACAGTCTCATAGCAATCAGCCCCAGCACTTT. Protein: CASSERGQSHSNQPQHF.

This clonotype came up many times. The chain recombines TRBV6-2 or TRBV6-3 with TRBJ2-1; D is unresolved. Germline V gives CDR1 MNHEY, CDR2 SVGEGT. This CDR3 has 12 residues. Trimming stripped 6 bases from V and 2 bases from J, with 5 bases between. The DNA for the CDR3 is TGTGCCAGCAGAGAAACCTACAATGAGCAGTTCTTC. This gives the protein CASRETYNEQFF.

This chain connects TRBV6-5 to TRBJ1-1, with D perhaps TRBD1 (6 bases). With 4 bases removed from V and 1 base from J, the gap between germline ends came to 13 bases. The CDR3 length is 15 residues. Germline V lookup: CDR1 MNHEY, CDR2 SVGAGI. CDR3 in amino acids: CASSSTMTGNTEAFF. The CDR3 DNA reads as TGTGCCAGCAGTTCCACAATGACAGGGAACACTGAAGCTTTCTTT.

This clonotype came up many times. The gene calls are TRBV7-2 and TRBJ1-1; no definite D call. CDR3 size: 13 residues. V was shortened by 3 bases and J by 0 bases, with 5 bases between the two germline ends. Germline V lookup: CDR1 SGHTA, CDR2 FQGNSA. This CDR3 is CASSFRLNTEAFF. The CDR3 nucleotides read TGTGCCAGCAGCTTCCGTCTGAACACTGAAGCTTTCTTT.

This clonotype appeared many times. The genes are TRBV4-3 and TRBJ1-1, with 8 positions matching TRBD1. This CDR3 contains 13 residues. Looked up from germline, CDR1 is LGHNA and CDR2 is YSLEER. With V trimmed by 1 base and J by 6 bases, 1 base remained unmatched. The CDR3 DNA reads TGCGCCAGCAGCCAAGCAGGGGGCGCTGAAGCTTTCTTT. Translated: CASSQAGGAEAFF.

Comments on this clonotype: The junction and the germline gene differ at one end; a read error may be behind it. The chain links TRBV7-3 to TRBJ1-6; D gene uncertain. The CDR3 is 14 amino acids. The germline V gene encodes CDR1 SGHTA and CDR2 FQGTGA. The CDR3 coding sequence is TGTAGCAGCAGCTTAGAGCGCGGTAATTCATCCCTCCACTTT. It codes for CSSSLERGNSSLHF. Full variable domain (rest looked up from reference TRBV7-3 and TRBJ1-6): GAGVSQTPSNKVTEKGKYVELRCDPISGHTALYWYRQSLGQGPEFLIYFQGTGAADDSGLPNDRFFAVRPEGSVSTLKIQRTERGDSAVYLCSSSLERGNSSLHFGNGTRLTVT.

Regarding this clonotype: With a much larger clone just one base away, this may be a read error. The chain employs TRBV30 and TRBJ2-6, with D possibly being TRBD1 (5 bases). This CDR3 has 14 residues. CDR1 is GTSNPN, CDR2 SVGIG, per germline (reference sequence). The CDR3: CAWRAYLGANVPTF. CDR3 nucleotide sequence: TGTGCCTGGAGAGCCTATCTTGGGGCCAACGTCCCGACTTTC.

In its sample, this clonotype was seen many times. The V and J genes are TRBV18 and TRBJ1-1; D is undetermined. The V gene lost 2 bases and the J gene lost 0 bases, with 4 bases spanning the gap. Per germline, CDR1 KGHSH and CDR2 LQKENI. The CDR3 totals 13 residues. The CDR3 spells CASSPAMNTEAFF. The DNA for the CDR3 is TGTGCCAGCTCACCAGCAATGAACACTGAAGCTTTCTTT.

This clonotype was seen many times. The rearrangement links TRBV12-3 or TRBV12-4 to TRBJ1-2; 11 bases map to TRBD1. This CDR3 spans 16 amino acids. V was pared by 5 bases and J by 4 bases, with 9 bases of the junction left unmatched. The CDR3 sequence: CASSGDRGFQSYGYTF. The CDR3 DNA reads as TGTGCCAGCAGTGGGGACAGGGGGTTTCAAAGCTATGGCTACACCTTC.

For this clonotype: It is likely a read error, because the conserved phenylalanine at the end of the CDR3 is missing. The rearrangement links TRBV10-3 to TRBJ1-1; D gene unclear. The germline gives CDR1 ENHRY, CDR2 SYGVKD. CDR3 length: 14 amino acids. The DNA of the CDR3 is TGTGCCATCAGTGAGTCGAACCTGCCCCCTGATGCTTTCCTT. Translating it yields CAISESNLPPDAFL.

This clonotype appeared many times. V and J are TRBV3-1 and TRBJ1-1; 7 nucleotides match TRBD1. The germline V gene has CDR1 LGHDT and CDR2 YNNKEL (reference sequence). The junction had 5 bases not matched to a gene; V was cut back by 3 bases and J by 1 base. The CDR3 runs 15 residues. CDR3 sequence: CASSHSGQRNTEAFF. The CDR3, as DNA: TGTGCCAGCAGCCATTCGGGACAGAGGAACACTGAAGCTTTCTTT.

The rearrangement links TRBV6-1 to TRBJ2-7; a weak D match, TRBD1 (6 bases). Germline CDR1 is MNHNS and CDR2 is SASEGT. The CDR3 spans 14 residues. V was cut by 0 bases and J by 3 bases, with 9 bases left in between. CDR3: CASSEAGQGYEQYF. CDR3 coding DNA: TGTGCCAGCAGTGAAGCGGGACAAGGCTACGAGCAGTACTTC.

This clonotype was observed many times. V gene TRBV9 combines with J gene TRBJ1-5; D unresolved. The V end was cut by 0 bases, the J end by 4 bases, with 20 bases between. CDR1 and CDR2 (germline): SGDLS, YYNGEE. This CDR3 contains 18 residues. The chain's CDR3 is CASSVGPQPSAENQPQHF. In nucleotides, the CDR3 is TGTGCCAGCAGCGTAGGCCCCCAACCCTCCGCGGAAAATCAGCCCCAGCATTTT.

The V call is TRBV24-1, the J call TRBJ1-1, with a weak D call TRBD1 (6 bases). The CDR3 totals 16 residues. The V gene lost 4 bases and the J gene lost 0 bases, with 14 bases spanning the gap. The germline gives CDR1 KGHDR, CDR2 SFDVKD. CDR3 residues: CATSDPQGHLNTEAFF. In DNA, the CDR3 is TGTGCCACCAGTGACCCACAGGGACACCTGAACACTGAAGCTTTCTTT.

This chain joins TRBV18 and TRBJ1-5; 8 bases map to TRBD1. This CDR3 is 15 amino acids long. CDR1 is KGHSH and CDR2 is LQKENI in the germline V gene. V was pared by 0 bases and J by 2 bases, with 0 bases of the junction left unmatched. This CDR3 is CASSPPGQGNQPQHF. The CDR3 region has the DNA TGTGCCAGCTCACCACCGGGACAGGGCAATCAGCCCCAGCATTTT.

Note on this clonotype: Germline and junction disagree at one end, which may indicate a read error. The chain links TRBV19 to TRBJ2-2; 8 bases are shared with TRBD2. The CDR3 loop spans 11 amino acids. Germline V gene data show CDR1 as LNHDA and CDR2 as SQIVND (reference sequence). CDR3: CASSIGGGLSF. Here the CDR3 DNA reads TGTGCCAGCAGCATTGGCGGGGGGCTGTCTTTT.

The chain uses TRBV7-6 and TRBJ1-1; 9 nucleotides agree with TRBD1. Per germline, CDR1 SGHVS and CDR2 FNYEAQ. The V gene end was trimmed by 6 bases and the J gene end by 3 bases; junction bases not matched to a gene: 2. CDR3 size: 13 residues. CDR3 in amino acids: CASSWDRDTEAFF. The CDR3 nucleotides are TGTGCCAGCAGTTGGGACAGGGACACTGAAGCTTTCTTT.

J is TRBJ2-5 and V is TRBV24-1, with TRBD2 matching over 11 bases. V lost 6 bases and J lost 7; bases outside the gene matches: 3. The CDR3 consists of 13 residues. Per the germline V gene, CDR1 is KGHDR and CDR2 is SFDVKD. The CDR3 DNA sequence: TGTGCCACCAGTCTCGGACTAGCGGGGACCCAGTACTTC. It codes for CATSLGLAGTQYF.

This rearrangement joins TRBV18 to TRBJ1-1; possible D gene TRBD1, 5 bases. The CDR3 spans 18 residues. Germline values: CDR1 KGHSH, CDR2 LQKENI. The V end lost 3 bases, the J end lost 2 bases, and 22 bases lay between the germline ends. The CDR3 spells CASSPDFPGTSQNTEAFF. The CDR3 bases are TGTGCCAGCTCACCGGACTTCCCCGGGACGAGCCAAAACACTGAAGCTTTCTTT. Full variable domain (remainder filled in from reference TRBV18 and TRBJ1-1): NAGVMQNPRHLVRRRGQEARLRCSPMKGHSHVYWYRQLPEEGLKFMVYLQKENIIDESGMPKERFSAEFPKEGPSILRIQQVVRGDSAAYFCASSPDFPGTSQNTEAFFGQGTRLTVV.

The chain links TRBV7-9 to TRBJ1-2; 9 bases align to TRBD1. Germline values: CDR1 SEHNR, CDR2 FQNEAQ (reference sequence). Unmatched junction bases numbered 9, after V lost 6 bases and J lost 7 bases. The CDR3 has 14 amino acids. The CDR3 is CASSETTGGAGYTF. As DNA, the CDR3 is TGTGCCAGCAGTGAAACGACAGGGGGTGCTGGCTACACCTTC.

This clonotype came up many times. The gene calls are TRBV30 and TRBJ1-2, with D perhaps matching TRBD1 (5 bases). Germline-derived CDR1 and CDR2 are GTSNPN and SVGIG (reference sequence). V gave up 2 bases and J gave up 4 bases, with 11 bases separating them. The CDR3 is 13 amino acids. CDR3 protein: CAWSSGGTYGYTF. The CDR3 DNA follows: TGTGCCTGGAGTAGCGGGGGAACCTATGGCTACACCTTC.

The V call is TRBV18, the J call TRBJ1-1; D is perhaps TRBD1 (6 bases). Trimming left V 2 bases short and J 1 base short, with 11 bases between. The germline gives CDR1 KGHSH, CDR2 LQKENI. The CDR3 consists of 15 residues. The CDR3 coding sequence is TGTGCCAGCTCACCATGGACGACAGGGAACACTGAAGCTTTCTTT. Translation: CASSPWTTGNTEAFF.

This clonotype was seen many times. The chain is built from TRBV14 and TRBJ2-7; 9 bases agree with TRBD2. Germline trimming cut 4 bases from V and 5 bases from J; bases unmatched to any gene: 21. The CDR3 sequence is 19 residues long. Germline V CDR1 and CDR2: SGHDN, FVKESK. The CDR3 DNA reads TGTGCCAGCAGCCTCTGGATAGCTGGGACTAGCACAGGTATCAACGAGCAGTACTTC. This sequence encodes CASSLWIAGTSTGINEQYF.

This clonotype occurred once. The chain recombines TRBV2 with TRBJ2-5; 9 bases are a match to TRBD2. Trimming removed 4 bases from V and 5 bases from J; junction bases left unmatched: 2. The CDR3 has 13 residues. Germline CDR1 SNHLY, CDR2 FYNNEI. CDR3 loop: CASSVAGVETQYF. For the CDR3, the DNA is TGTGCCAGCAGTGTAGCGGGAGTCGAGACCCAGTACTTC.

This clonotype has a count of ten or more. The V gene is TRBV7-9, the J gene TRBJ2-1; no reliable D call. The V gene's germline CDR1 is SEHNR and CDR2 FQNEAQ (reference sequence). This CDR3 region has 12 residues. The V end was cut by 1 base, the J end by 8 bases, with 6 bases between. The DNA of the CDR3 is TGTGCCAGCAGCTTAGATTACCATGAGCAGTTCTTC. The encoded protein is CASSLDYHEQFF. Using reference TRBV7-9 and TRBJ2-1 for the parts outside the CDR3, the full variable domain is DTGVSQNPRHKITKRGQNVTFRCDPISEHNRLYWYRQTLGQGPEFLTYFQNEAQLEKSRLLSDRFSAERPKGSFSTLEIQRTEQGDSAMYLCASSLDYHEQFFGPGTRLTVL.

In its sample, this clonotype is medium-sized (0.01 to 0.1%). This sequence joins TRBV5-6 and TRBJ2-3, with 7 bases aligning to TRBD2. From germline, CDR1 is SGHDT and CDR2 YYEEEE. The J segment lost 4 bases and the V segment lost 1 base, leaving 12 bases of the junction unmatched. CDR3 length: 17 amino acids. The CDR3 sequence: CASSLLVAGYSADTQYF. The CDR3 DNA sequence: TGTGCCAGCAGCTTGTTGGTAGCGGGTTATAGCGCAGATACGCAGTATTTT.

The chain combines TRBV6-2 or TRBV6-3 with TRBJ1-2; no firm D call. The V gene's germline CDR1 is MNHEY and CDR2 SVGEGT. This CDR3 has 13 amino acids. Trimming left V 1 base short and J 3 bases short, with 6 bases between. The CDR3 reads CASSYLRDYGYTF. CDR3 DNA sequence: TGTGCCAGCAGTTACTTACGGGACTATGGCTACACCTTC.

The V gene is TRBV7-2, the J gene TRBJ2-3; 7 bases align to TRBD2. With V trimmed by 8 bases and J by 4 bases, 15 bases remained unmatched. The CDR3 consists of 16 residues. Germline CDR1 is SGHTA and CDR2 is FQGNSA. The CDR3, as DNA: TGTGCCAGCCCCTCGGTTGGGGAGGGCCTATCAGATACGCAGTATTTT. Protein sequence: CASPSVGEGLSDTQYF.